The sample holds a few counts of the clone carrying this T cell receptor (beta chain). From germline, CDR1 is SEHNR and CDR2 FQNEAQ (reference sequence). CDR3 size: 12 residues. Trimming took 2 bases from V and 12 from J, leaving 13 bases between them. TCR beta CDR3 regions were amplified from RNA transcripts. In the first-round RT-PCR of the TCR CDR3, the HTBI primer set was used. TCRdb reprocessed the multiplex PCR reads via MiXCR and lists one record per CDR3 protein. Among about 710,000 distinct CDR3 sequences listed, about 16% were seen once. These data come from a study of T cells in Graves' hyperthyroidism and ophthalmopathy.

This chain uses TRBV7-9 with TRBJ2-5; D might be TRBD2 (7 bases). The origin of this receptor is a man between 18 and 29 years old with Graves' hyperthyroidism. Sequenced: blood. Written as DNA, the CDR3 is TGTGCCAGCAGCTTACTCAGGGAGGGGGAGTACTTC. It is translated as CASSLLREGEYF.